This T cell receptor beta chain was identified in a study of cytomegalovirus exposure and HLA in healthy donors. Study-level points and caveats: What a later analysis showed was that several of the most significant clusters appeared linked to common viral pathogens. Across donors, sequencing depth was assumed by presence/absence analyses to be roughly uniform. Follow-up analysis found HLA locus-dependent TCR association rates, highest for DRB1 and lowest for HLA-C.

The PCR employed 60 Vbeta primers together with 13 Jbeta primers. Assay used: immunoSEQ multiplex PCR; TCRdb lists only in-frame clones, some missing. This sample carries about 180,000 clones, 65% to 85% of them seen once, and the ten largest clones take roughly 1.4%. This clone was found once. What it binds is not known. Germline-derived CDR1 and CDR2 are SGHTA and FQGTGA. J was trimmed by 5 bases and V by 5 bases; bases with no gene match: 5. CDR3 length: 14 residues. The sample was PBMCs. The chain uses TRBV7-3 and TRBJ2-2, with TRBD2 matching over 7 bases. The source is a girl under 18 in good health and CMV-seropositive. CDR3 bases: TGTGCCAGCAGCAGCGCCGGGGGGACCGGGGAGCTGTTTTTT. The encoded protein is CASSSAGGTGELFF.